The present T cell receptor (beta chain) was sequenced within a study of T cells in Graves' hyperthyroidism and ophthalmopathy. This clonotype occurred once. The antigen remains unidentified. An end of the junction does not agree with germline; a read error may underlie this. Amplification of TCR beta CDR3 regions was performed using RNA transcripts as template. The HTBI set primed first-round TCR CDR3 RT-PCR. TCRdb redid the calling of the multiplex PCR reads with MiXCR, one entry per CDR3 protein. The data hold 300,000 to 450,000 distinct CDR3 sequences, with 15% to 18% observed a single time. CDR3 length: 15 amino acids. The germline V gene encodes CDR1 SGHRS and CDR2 YFSETQ. General study findings and limits: Most clonotypes expanded in the thyroid (above 0.001) were also present in blood.

Each diagnosis drew on symptoms, thyroxine, TRAb, thyroid ultrasound and orbital computed tomography findings. Each 10 ml fresh peripheral blood draw supplied the PBMCs. J is TRBJ2-3 and V is TRBV5-1; weak D call: TRBD2 (6 bases). This TCR was recovered from a woman younger than 30 with Graves' hyperthyroidism that later progressed to Graves' ophthalmopathy. Sequenced input: blood. DNA for the CDR3: TGTGCCAGCAGCTATTTCCGGGAGTCAGCAGATACGCAGTATTTT. The encoded protein is CASSYFRESADTQYF.